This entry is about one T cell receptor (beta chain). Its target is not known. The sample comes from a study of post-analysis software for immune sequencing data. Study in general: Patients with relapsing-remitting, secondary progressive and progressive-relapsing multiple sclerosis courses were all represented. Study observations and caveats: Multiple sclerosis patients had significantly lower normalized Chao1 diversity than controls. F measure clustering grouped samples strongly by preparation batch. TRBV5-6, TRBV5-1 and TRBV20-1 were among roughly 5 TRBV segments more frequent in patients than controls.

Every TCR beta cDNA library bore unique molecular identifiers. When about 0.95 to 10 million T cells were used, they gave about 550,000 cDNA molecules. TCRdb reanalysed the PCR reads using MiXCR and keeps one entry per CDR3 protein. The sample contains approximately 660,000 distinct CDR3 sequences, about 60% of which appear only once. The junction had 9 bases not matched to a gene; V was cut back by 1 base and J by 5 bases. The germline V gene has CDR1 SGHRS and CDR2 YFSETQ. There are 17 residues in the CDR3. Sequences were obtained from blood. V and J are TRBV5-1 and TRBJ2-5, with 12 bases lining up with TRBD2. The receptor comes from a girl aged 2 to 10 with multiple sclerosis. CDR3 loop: CASSLPSTSGGGETQYF. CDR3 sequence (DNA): TGCGCCAGCAGCTTGCCCTCGACTAGCGGGGGCGGGGAGACCCAGTACTTC.